This TCR beta chain was sequenced during a study of blood T cells in healthy people across ages. Combining a sample-barcoded 5' primer with a J-beta primer mix, a second PCR ran for 7 to 11 cycles. TCRdb used MiXCR to reprocess the 5' RACE reads, holding one entry per CDR3 protein. The sample lists about 1.7 million distinct CDR3 sequences, 28% occurring once. Every donor provided roughly 9.1 milliliters of peripheral blood. The CDR3 is 14 residues long. V was clipped by 7 bases and J by 0 bases, with 10 bases between them. CDR1 and CDR2 from the germline V gene are ENHRY and SYGVKD. The gene calls are TRBV10-3 and TRBJ1-3; D is unclear. Sequencing was performed on blood. The source is a woman aged 25 to 39 in good health. This CDR3 is CAIKEVSSGNTIYF. DNA for the CDR3: TGTGCCATCAAAGAAGTGAGCTCTGGAAACACCATATATTTT.